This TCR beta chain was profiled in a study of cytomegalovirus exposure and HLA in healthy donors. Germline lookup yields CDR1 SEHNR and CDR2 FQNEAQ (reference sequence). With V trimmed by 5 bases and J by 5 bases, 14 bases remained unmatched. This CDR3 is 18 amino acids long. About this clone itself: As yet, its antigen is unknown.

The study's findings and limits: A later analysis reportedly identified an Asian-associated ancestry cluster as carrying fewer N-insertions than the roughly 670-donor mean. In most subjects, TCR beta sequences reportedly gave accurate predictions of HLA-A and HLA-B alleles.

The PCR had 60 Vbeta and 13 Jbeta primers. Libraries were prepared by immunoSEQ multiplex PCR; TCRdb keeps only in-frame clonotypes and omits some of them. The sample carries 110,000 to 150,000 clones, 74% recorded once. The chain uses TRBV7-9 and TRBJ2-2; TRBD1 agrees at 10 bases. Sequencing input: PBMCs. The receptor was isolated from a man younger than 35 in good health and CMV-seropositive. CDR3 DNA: TGTGCCAGCAGCCTACCAAGGACAGGGGGAAGGTATACCGGGGAGCTGTTTTTT. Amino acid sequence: CASSLPRTGGRYTGELFF.